This T cell receptor beta chain was recorded in a study of identical twins. Trimming took 0 bases from V and 4 from J; bases not matched to a gene: 1. Germline CDR1 ENHRY, CDR2 SYGVKD. This CDR3 spans 14 amino acids. The sample holds a few counts of this clonotype. TCRdb passed the 5' RACE reads through MiXCR, listing each CDR3 protein once. The data contain about 700,000 distinct CDR3 sequences, 6% to 6.5% of them singletons. The sample comprised naive T cells sorted from blood. The genes are TRBV10-3 and TRBJ1-1; 8 bases agree with TRBD1. This TCR derives from a man between 18 and 29 years old in good health. Here the CDR3 DNA reads TGTGCCATCAGTGAGTCGGACAGGGTCACTGAAGCTTTCTTT. It encodes CAISESDRVTEAFF.